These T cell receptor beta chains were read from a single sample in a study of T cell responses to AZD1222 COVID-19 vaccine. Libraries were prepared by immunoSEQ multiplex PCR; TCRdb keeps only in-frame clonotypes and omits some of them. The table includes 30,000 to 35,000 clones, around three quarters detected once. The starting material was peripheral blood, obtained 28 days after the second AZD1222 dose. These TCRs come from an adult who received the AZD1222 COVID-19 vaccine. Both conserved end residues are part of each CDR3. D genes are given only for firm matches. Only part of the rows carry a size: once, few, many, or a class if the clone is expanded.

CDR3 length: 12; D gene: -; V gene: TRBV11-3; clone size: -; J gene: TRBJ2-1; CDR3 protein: CASSWSDNEQFF; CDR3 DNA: TGTGCCAGCAGCTGGAGCGACAATGAGCAGTTCTTC
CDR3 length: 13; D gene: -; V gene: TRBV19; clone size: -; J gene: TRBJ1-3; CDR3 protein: CASSIVSGNTIYF; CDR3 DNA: TGTGCCAGTAGTATAGTTTCTGGAAACACCATATATTTT
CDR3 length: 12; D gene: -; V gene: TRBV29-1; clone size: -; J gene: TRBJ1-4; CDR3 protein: CSSRGWDEKLFF; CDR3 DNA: TGCAGTTCCAGGGGATGGGATGAAAAACTGTTTTTT
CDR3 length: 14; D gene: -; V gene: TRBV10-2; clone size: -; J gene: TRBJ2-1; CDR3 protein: CASRDTIQNNEQFF; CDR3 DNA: TGCGCCAGCAGGGACACCATACAAAACAATGAGCAGTTCTTC
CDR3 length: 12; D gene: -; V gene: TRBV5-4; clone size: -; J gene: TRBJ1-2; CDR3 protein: CASSFGAYGYTF; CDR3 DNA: TGTGCCAGCAGCTTTGGGGCATATGGCTACACCTTC
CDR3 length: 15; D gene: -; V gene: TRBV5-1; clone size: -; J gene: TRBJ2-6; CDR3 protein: CASSSGVSGANVLTF; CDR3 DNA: TGCGCCAGCAGCTCCGGAGTCTCTGGGGCCAACGTCCTGACTTTC
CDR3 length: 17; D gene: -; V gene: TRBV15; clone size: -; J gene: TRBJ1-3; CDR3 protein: CATSRGGGFLSGNTIYF; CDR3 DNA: TGTGCCACCAGCAGAGGGGGCGGGTTCCTCTCTGGAAACACCATATATTTT
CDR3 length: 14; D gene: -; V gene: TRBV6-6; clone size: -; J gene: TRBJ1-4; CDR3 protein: CASSYTPGREKLFF; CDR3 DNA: TGTGCCAGCAGTTACACCCCAGGGAGAGAAAAACTGTTTTTT
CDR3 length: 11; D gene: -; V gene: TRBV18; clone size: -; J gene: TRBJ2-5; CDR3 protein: CASSQQETQYF; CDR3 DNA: TGTGCCAGCTCCCAGCAAGAGACCCAGTACTTC
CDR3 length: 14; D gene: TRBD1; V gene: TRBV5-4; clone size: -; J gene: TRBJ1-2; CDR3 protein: CASSRGQGVYGYTF; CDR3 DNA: TGTGCCAGCAGCCGGGGTCAGGGGGTCTATGGCTACACCTTC
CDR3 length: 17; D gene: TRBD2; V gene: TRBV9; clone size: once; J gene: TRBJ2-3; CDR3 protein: CASSVTGTSTSTDTQYF; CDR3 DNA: TGTGCCAGCAGCGTAACCGGGACTAGTACTAGCACAGATACGCAGTATTTT
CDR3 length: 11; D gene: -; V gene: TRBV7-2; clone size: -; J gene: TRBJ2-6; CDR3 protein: CAASGANVLTF; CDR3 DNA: TGTGCGGCCTCTGGGGCCAACGTCCTGACTTTC
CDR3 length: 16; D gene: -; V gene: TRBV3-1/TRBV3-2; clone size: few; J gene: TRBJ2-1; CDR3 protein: CASSPAARGTYNEQFF; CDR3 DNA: TGTGCCAGCAGCCCCGCCGCTCGCGGAACCTACAATGAGCAGTTCTTC
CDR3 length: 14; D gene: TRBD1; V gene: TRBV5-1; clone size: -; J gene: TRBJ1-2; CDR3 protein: CASSPGQSNYGYTF; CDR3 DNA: TGCGCCAGCAGCCCGGGACAGTCTAACTATGGCTACACCTTC
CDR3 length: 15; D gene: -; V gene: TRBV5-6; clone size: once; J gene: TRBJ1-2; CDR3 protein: CASSYDRRPGYGYTF; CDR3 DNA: TGTGCCAGCAGCTACGACAGGCGTCCCGGGTATGGCTACACCTTC
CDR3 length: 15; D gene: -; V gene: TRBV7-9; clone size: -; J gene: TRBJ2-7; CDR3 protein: CASSTQQGSDFEQYF; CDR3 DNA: TGTGCCAGCAGCACCCAACAGGGATCGGACTTCGAGCAGTACTTC
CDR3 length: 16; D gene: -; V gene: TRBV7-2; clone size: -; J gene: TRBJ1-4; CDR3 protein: CASSQRTAATNEKLFF; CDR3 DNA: TGTGCCAGCAGCCAGAGGACCGCAGCAACTAATGAAAAACTGTTTTTT
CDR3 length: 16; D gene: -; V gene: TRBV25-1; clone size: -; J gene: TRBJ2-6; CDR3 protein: CASSDPRDSGANVLTF; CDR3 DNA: TGTGCCAGCAGTGACCCCAGGGACTCTGGGGCCAACGTCCTGACTTTC
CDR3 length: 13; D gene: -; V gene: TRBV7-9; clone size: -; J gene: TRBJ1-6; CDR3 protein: CASSLVMDSPLHF; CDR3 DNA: TGTGCCAGCAGCTTAGTTATGGATTCACCCCTCCACTTT
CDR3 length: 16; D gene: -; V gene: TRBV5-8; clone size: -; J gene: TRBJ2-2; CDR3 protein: CASSRGSFGVSGELFF; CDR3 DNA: TGTGCCAGCAGCCGTGGTTCGTTTGGAGTTAGCGGGGAGCTGTTTTTT
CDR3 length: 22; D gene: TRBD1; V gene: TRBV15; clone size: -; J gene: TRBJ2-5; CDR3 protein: CATSALRRDRGVLGAHQETQYF; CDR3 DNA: TGTGCCACCAGCGCGCTCAGACGGGACAGGGGAGTCTTAGGGGCTCACCAAGAGACCCAGTACTTC
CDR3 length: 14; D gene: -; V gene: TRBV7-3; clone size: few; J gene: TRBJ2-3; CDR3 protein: CASSLSDSTDTQYF; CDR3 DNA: TGTGCCAGCAGCTTAAGTGACAGCACAGATACGCAGTATTTT
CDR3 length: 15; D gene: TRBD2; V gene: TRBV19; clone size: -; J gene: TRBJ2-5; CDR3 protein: CASSIGGSYQETQYF; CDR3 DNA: TGTGCCAGTAGTATTGGCGGGAGTTACCAAGAGACCCAGTACTTC
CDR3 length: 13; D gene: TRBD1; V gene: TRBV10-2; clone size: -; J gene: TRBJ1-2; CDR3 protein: CASTETGGRGYTF; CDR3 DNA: TGCGCCAGCACTGAAACAGGGGGCCGGGGCTACACCTTC
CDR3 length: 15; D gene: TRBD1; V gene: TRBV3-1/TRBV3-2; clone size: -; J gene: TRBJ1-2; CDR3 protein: CASRETTGGDYGYTF; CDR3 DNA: TGTGCCAGCAGAGAAACGACAGGGGGCGACTATGGCTACACCTTC
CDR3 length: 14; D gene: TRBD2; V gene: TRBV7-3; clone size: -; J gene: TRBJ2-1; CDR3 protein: CASSFGGGGNEQFF; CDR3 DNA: TGTGCCAGCAGCTTCGGCGGGGGAGGGAATGAGCAGTTCTTC
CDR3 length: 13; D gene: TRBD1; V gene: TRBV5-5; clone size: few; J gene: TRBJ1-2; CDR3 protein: CASSPQGALGYTF; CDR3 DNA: TGTGCCAGCAGCCCACAGGGGGCTCTTGGCTACACCTTC
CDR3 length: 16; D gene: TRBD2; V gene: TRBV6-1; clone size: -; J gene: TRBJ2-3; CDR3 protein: CASSENPRGGTDTQYF; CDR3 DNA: TGTGCCAGCAGTGAAAACCCGCGGGGGGGCACAGATACGCAGTATTTT
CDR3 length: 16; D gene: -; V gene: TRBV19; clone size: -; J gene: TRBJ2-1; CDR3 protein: CASSHPTRWRNNEQFF; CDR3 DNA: TGTGCCAGTAGTCACCCGACGAGGTGGCGAAACAATGAGCAGTTCTTC
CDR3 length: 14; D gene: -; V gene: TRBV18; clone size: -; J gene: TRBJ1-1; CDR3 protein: CASSPRGEVTEAFF; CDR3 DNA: TGTGCCAGCTCACCACGGGGGGAGGTCACTGAAGCTTTCTTT
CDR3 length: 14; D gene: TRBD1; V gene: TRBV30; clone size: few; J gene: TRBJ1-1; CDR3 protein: CAWKLDRAITEAFF; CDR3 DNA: TGTGCCTGGAAGTTAGACAGGGCCATCACTGAAGCTTTCTTT
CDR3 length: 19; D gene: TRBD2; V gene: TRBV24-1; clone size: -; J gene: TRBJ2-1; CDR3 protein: CATSDSGTSGGTSYNEQFF; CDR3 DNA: TGTGCCACCAGTGATTCCGGGACTAGCGGGGGGACTTCCTACAATGAGCAGTTCTTC
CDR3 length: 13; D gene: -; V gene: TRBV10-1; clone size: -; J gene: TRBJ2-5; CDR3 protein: CASSDRPGETQYF; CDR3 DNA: TGCGCCAGCAGTGATCGGCCGGGGGAGACCCAGTACTTC
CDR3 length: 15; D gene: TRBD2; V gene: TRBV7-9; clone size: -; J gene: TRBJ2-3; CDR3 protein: CASSANSGAADTQYF; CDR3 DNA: TGTGCCAGCAGTGCAAATAGCGGGGCCGCAGATACGCAGTATTTT
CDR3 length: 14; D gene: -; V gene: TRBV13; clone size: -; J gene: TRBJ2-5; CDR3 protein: CASSFRGSQETQYF; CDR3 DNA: TGTGCCAGCAGCTTTCGAGGGAGCCAAGAGACCCAGTACTTC
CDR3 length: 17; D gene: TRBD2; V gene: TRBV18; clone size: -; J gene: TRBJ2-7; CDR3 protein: CASSPPGSAGGTYEQYF; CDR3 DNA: TGTGCCAGCTCACCACCCGGGTCAGCGGGGGGAACCTACGAGCAGTACTTC